The 10 T cell receptor beta chains reported below all come from one sample, sequenced in a study of identical twins. TCRdb used MiXCR to reprocess the 5' RACE reads, holding one entry per CDR3 protein. The table has under 1 million distinct CDR3 sequences, 9% to 15% seen once; the top ten hold under 2%. The same specimen was also included in a second study, on yellow fever vaccine responses in identical twins.

Sequenced input: PBMCs. The receptors derive from a woman aged 18-30 years in good health.

V is TRBV12-5 and J is TRBJ2-3; 8 bases align to TRBD2. Germline V gives CDR1 LGHNT, CDR2 FRNRAP. The CDR3 has 15 residues. V lost 5 bases, J lost 2 bases, and 6 bases stayed unmatched. The CDR3 bases are TGTGCTAGTGGTCCTGGACTAGCTAACACAGATACGCAGTATTTT. Protein product: CASGPGLANTDTQYF.

This clonotype has more than one count but fewer than ten. A read error may be the cause here, since a much bigger clone is one base away. V and J are TRBV9 and TRBJ2-1, with D unclear. CDR1 and CDR2 from the germline V gene are SGDLS and YYNGEE. Trimming removed 4 bases at V and 5 bases at J, with 4 bases between. The CDR3 runs 11 residues. The CDR3 DNA reads as TGTGCCAGCAGCATGAACAATGAGCAGTTCTTC. Translation gives CASSMNNEQFF.

The chain has TRBV4-1 and TRBJ2-3; tentative D call: TRBD1 (6 bases). V gave up 1 base and J gave up 7 bases, with 15 bases separating them. Germline V gene data show CDR1 as MGHRA and CDR2 as YSYEKL. This CDR3 is built from 15 residues. The CDR3 here is CASSQVAQGGNTQYF. The CDR3 DNA reads as TGCGCCAGCAGCCAAGTCGCACAGGGTGGAAATACGCAGTATTTT.

The chain is built from TRBV11-2 and TRBJ2-1; 9 nucleotides align to TRBD1. CDR3 length: 21 residues. V was clipped by 5 bases and J by 0 bases; unmatched bases: 20. Looked up from germline, CDR1 is SGHAT and CDR2 is FQNNGV. CDR3 in DNA: TGTGCCAGCAGCCCAACTCCAACGGGACAGGGAACTTCAAGCTCCTACAATGAGCAGTTCTTC. As protein: CASSPTPTGQGTSSSYNEQFF.

This clonotype was observed many times. This chain uses TRBV15 with TRBJ2-2, with D uncertain. Germline loops: CDR1 LNHNV, CDR2 YYDKDF (reference sequence). V was clipped by 1 base and J by 8 bases, with 2 bases between them. There are 11 residues in the CDR3. The CDR3 here is CATSRVGELFF. CDR3 in DNA: TGTGCCACCAGCAGAGTTGGGGAGCTGTTTTTT.

This clonotype was seen just once. The chain recombines TRBV6-1 with TRBJ2-3; D uncertain. Germline loops: CDR1 MNHNS, CDR2 SASEGT. Deletions cut 7 bases from V and 4 bases from J, with 15 bases between. This CDR3 contains 14 residues. The DNA for the CDR3 is TGTGCCAGCAATAACCGGGCGCCGTCAGATACGCAGTATTTT. Its translation: CASNNRAPSDTQYF.

This clonotype was counted a few times. The chain joins TRBV7-9 to TRBJ2-7, with D perhaps matching TRBD2 (6 bases). V was cut by 2 bases and J by 2 bases, with 13 bases left in between. The CDR3 extends over 15 amino acids. Germline V lookup: CDR1 SEHNR, CDR2 FQNEAQ (reference sequence). The CDR3 loop is CASSLRAGPPYEQYV. DNA for the CDR3: TGTGCCAGCAGCTTACGAGCGGGTCCGCCCTACGAGCAGTACGTC.

The CDR3 reads CASSQIPGAGTSGGAQFSGDTQYF. In DNA form, the CDR3 reads TGTGCCAGCAGCCAAATACCTGGCGCCGGGACTAGCGGGGGGGCTCAGTTCAGCGGGGATACGCAGTATTTT. This chain uses TRBV14 with TRBJ2-3, with TRBD2 identical over 16 bases. V lost 2 bases and J lost 6; bases outside the gene matches: 26. Germline loops: CDR1 SGHDN, CDR2 FVKESK. The CDR3 sequence is 24 residues long. Based on the CDR3 plus reference TRBV14 and TRBJ2-3, the full variable domain is EAGVTQFPSHSVIEKGQTVTLRCDPISGHDNLYWYRRVMGKEIKFLLHFVKESKQDESGMPNNRFLAERTGGTYSTLKVQPAELEDSGVYFCASSQIPGAGTSGGAQFSGDTQYFGPGTRLTVL.

This clonotype has ten or more counts. The chain is built from TRBV5-1 and TRBJ2-7, with TRBD1 identical over 9 bases. V dropped 5 bases and J dropped 0; count of bases not matched to a gene: 6. This CDR3 is built from 15 residues. Germline CDR1 SGHRS, CDR2 YFSETQ. The CDR3 DNA sequence: TGCGCCAGCAGGGCAGGGACAGGGACCTCCTACGAGCAGTACTTC. It specifies CASRAGTGTSYEQYF.

The rearrangement joins TRBV12-3 or TRBV12-4 to TRBJ2-1; 11 positions agree with TRBD2. With V trimmed by 3 bases and J by 1 base, 5 bases remained unmatched. CDR3 length: 17 residues. CDR3 loop: CASSFSSGGPSYNEQFF. CDR3 nucleotide sequence: TGTGCCAGCAGTTTTTCTAGCGGGGGGCCATCCTACAATGAGCAGTTCTTC.